This T cell receptor beta chain emerged from a study of cytotoxic CD8 clonotypes in ibrutinib-treated CLL. For the study at large: It was after a median about 12 months of treatment, range 6 to 36, that response samples were taken.

Study-wide results and caveats: Relative to age-matched healthy donors, clonality at baseline was higher, and it tracked circulating CD8+ T-cell counts. There were few public clonotypes, and on treatment they contracted or stayed stable.

Assay: immunoSEQ multiplex PCR; the TCRdb copy retains only in-frame clones and omits some. The sample has tens of thousands of clones; 65% to 70% are singletons. The V gene's germline CDR1 is SGHRS and CDR2 YFSETQ. Trimming at V came to 4 bases and at J to 4 bases, leaving 9 bases not matched to a gene. The length of the CDR3 is 16 residues. Note on this clone: The target antigen is unknown.

The chain carries TRBV5-1 and TRBJ2-1; 9 bases are a match to TRBD2. The specimen was PBMCs, collected at disease progression, from a patient treated with ibrutinib. The source is a human donor with chronic lymphocytic leukemia. The CDR3 is CASSTVITSGYNEQFF. The CDR3, as DNA: TGCGCCAGCAGCACCGTTATAACTAGCGGGTACAATGAGCAGTTCTTC.